Below, 14 T cell receptor beta chains from the same sample are listed, as sequenced in a study of blood T cell repertoires in COVID-19. Here immunoSEQ multiplex PCR was the method, and the copy in TCRdb shows in-frame clones only, minus some. The sample consists of around 230,000 clones, under 90% of them appearing once. The sample consisted of peripheral blood. These receptor sequences come from a man over 45 with COVID-19, enrolled during active disease.

J is TRBJ1-4 and V is TRBV6-4; TRBD1 aligns across 8 bases. J was trimmed by 5 bases and V by 5 bases; bases with no gene match: 10. Germline V CDR1 and CDR2: MRHNA, SNTAGT. The CDR3 sequence is 16 residues long. Here the CDR3 DNA reads TGTGCCAGCAGTCGAACCTCCGGGACAGGAAATGAAAAACTGTTTTTT. It translates to CASSRTSGTGNEKLFF.

V gene TRBV28 combines with J gene TRBJ2-2, with D possibly TRBD1 on 6 matching bases. CDR1 and CDR2 from the germline V gene are MDHEN and SYDVKM. This CDR3 contains 14 residues. Trimming shortened V by 4 bases and J by 1 base, and 7 bases separated the two germline ends. CDR3 residues: CASSSGQNTGELFF. CDR3 coding DNA: TGTGCCAGCAGTTCGGGACAGAACACCGGGGAGCTGTTTTTT.

The chain recombines TRBV7-6 with TRBJ2-1; 11 nucleotides match TRBD2. From germline, CDR1 is SGHVS and CDR2 FNYEAQ. The V gene end was trimmed by 5 bases and the J gene end by 7 bases; junction bases not matched to a gene: 7. The CDR3 covers 15 residues. The CDR3 nucleotides read TGTGCCAGCAGCGCCGGACTAGCGGGTCTAAATGAGCAGTTCTTC. Its protein product is CASSAGLAGLNEQFF.

This rearrangement joins TRBV3-1 (or the pseudogene TRBV3-2) to TRBJ1-1; 9 bases fit TRBD1. With V trimmed by 7 bases and J by 4 bases, 7 bases remained unmatched. CDR1 LGHDT and CDR2 YNNKEL come from the germline V gene (reference sequence). The CDR3 extends over 14 amino acids. The CDR3 loop is CASTSQGAGTEAFF. The DNA for the CDR3 is TGTGCCAGCACCTCACAGGGGGCTGGCACTGAAGCTTTCTTT.

The genes are TRBV12-3 or TRBV12-4 and TRBJ1-2; no reliable D call. The CDR3 spans 11 residues. V was cut by 10 bases and J by 4 bases, with 10 bases left in between. The CDR3 reads CATKSGYGYTF. The CDR3 bases are TGTGCCACTAAGTCGGGCTATGGCTACACCTTC.

The chain combines TRBV27 with TRBJ1-2; D perhaps matches TRBD1 (6 bases). The CDR3 is 11 residues long. Germline V gives CDR1 MNHEY, CDR2 SMNVEV (reference sequence). V lost 9 bases, J lost 5 bases, and 10 bases lay in between. The CDR3 DNA reads TGTGCCAGTAGCGGGACATATGGCTACACCTTC. Its protein is CASSGTYGYTF.

The chain links TRBV19 to TRBJ1-5; D ambiguous. The germline V gene has CDR1 LNHDA and CDR2 SQIVND (reference sequence). The ends were cut back, 4 bases at V and 4 bases at J, with 8 bases in the middle. This CDR3 has 13 amino acids. CDR3 DNA sequence: TGTGCCAGTAGTACGGGGATTAATCAGCCCCAGCATTTT. Translated, it gives CASSTGINQPQHF.

The chain links TRBV7-2 to TRBJ2-7; perhaps TRBD1 as D (5 bases). Germline V gives CDR1 SGHTA, CDR2 FQGNSA. V lost 0 bases to trimming and J lost 1 base, with 10 bases between them. The CDR3 is 15 amino acids. CDR3 protein: CASSLAPGPSYEQYF. Here the CDR3 DNA reads TGTGCCAGCAGCTTAGCCCCAGGGCCATCCTACGAGCAGTACTTC.

This sequence joins TRBV5-1 and TRBJ2-7; 8 bases match TRBD1. The junction had 9 bases not matched to a gene; V was cut back by 2 bases and J by 5 bases. The CDR3 consists of 15 residues. CDR1 and CDR2 (germline): SGHRS, YFSETQ. The CDR3 spells CASSFEQGVVDEQYF. In DNA form, the CDR3 reads TGCGCCAGCAGCTTCGAACAGGGGGTTGTGGACGAGCAGTACTTC.

The CDR3 sequence is CASSLRERDQPQHF. CDR3 DNA: TGTGCCAGCTCCCTAAGGGAGCGGGATCAGCCCCAGCATTTT. The V call is TRBV18, the J call TRBJ1-5; D gene ambiguous. The CDR3 consists of 14 residues. V dropped 6 bases and J dropped 5 bases, with 14 bases sitting between them. Germline V gene data show CDR1 as KGHSH and CDR2 as LQKENI.

The J gene is TRBJ1-1, the V gene TRBV6-5; the D gene is possibly TRBD1 (5 bases). There are 15 residues in the CDR3. Germline V lookup: CDR1 MNHEY, CDR2 SVGAGI. The V end was cut by 0 bases, the J end by 0 bases, with 8 bases between. The CDR3 loop reads CASSYSQGMNTEAFF. CDR3 nucleotide sequence: TGTGCCAGCAGTTACTCGCAGGGCATGAACACTGAAGCTTTCTTT.

The rearrangement uses TRBV5-5 and TRBJ2-2, with TRBD1 matching 7 bases. V shed 2 bases and J 1 base; nucleotides not matched to a gene: 5. The germline gives CDR1 SGHKS, CDR2 YYEKEE (reference sequence). The CDR3 runs 16 residues. DNA of the CDR3: TGTGCCAGCAGCTTCGTCCGGGACAGGAACACCGGGGAGCTGTTTTTT. This codes for CASSFVRDRNTGELFF. Looking up the rest from reference TRBV5-5 and TRBJ2-2 gives the full variable domain: DAGVTQSPTHLIKTRGQQVTLRCSPISGHKSVSWYQQVLGQGPQFIFQYYEKEERGRGNFPDRFSARQFPNYSSELNVNALLLGDSALYLCASSFVRDRNTGELFFGEGSRLTVL.

The chain employs TRBV30 and TRBJ2-3; 11 bases align to TRBD2. This CDR3 has 15 residues. V lost 5 bases and J lost 6; bases outside the gene matches: 10. Looked up from germline, CDR1 is GTSNPN and CDR2 is SVGIG (reference sequence). The CDR3, as DNA: TGTGCCTGGGGAAAGCTAGCGGGGGGTTCGGATACGCAGTATTTT. Translating gives CAWGKLAGGSDTQYF.

The chain recombines TRBV5-1 with TRBJ2-1; a possible D gene is TRBD1 (6 bases). The CDR3 covers 14 residues. V lost 3 bases, J lost 7 bases, and 14 bases lay in between. Germline CDR1 reads SGHRS; CDR2 reads YFSETQ. The DNA for the CDR3 is TGCGCCAGCAGCTCCGAGGGGGTATTGAATGAGCAGTTCTTC. It yields the protein CASSSEGVLNEQFF.